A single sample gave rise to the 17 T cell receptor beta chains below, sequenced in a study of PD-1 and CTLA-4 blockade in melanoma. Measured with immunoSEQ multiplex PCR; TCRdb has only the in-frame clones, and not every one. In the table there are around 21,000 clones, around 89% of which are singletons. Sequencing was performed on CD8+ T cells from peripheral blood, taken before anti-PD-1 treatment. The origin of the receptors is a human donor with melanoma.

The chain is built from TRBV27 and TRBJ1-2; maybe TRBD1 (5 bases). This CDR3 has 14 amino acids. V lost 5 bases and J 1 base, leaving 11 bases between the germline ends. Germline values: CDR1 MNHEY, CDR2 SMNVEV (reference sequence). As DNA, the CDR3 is TGTGCCAGCAGTCCCAGCCAGGGTAACTATGGCTACACCTTC. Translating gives CASSPSQGNYGYTF.

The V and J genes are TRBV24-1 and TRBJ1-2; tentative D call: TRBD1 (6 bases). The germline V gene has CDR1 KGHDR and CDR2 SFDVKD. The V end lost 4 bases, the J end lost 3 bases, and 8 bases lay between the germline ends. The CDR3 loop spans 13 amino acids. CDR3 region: CATSDHRDYGYTF. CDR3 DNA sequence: TGTGCCACCAGTGACCACAGGGACTATGGCTACACCTTC.

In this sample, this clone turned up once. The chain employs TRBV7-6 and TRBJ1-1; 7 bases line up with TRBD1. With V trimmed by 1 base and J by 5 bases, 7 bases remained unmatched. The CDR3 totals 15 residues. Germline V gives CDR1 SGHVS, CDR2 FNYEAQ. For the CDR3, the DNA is TGTGCCAGCAGCTTAGGGGACAGAGAGGGGACTGAAGCTTTCTTT. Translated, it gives CASSLGDREGTEAFF.

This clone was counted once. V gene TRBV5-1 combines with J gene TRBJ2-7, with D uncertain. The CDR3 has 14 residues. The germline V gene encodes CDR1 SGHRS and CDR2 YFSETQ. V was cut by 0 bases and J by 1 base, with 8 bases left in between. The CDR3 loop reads CASSLVPGSYEQYF. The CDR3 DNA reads TGCGCCAGCAGCTTGGTACCAGGTTCCTACGAGCAGTACTTC.

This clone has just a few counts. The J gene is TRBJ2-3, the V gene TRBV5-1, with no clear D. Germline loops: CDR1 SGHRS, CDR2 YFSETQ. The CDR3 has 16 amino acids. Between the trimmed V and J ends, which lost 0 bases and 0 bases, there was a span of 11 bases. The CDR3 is CASSLGVFTSTDTQYF. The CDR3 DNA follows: TGCGCCAGCAGCTTGGGGGTGTTTACGAGCACAGATACGCAGTATTTT. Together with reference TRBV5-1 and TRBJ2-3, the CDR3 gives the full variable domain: KAGVTQTPRYLIKTRGQQVTLSCSPISGHRSVSWYQQTPGQGLQFLFEYFSETQRNKGNFPGRFSGRQFSNSRSEMNVSTLELGDSALYLCASSLGVFTSTDTQYFGPGTRLTVL.

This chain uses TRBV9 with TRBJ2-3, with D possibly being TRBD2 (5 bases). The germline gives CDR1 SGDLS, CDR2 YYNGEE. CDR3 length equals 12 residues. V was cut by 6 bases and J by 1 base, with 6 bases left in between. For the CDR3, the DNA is TGTGCCAGCACAGCGGGCACAGATACGCAGTATTTT. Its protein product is CASTAGTDTQYF. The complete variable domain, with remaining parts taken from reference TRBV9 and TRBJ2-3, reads DSGVTQTPKHLITATGQRVTLRCSPRSGDLSVYWYQQSLDQGLQFLIQYYNGEERAKGNILERFSAQQFPDLHSELNLSSLELGDSALYFCASTAGTDTQYFGPGTRLTVL.

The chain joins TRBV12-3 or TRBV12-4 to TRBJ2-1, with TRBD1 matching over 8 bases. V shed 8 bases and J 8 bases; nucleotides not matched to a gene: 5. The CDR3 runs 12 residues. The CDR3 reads CASGDRGHEQFF. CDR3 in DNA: TGTGCCAGCGGTGACAGGGGCCATGAGCAGTTCTTC.

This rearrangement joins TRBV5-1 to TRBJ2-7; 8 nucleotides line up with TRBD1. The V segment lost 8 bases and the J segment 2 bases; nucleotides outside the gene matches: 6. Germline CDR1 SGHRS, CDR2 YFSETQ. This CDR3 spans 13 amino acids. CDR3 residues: CASSGTGAYEQYF. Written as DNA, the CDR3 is TGCGCCAGTTCCGGGACAGGAGCCTACGAGCAGTACTTC.

CDR3 in DNA: TGCGCCAGCAGCGAGGGACAGGGGATGGGTTCACCCCTCCACTTT. Translation gives CASSEGQGMGSPLHF. The chain recombines TRBV5-1 with TRBJ1-6; 10 bases align to TRBD1. CDR3 size: 15 residues. Germline CDR1 reads SGHRS; CDR2 reads YFSETQ. V lost 4 bases, J lost 9 bases, and 7 bases stayed unmatched.

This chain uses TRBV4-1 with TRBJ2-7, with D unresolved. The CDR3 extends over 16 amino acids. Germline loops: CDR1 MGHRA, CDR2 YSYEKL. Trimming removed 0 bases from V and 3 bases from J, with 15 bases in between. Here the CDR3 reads CASSQEAWAPGYEQYF. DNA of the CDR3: TGCGCCAGCAGCCAAGAAGCTTGGGCGCCTGGCTACGAGCAGTACTTC.

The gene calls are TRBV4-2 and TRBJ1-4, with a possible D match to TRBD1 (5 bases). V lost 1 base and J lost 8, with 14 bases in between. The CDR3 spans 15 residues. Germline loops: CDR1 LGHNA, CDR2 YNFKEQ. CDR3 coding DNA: TGTGCCAGCAGCCAAGGGGGCAGCTTAACCGAAAAACTGTTTTTT. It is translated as CASSQGGSLTEKLFF.

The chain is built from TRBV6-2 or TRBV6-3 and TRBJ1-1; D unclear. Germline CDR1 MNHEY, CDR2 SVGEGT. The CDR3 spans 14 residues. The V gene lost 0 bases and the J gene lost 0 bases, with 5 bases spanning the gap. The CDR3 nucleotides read TGTGCCAGCAGTTACTCGAGCGTGAACACTGAAGCTTTCTTT. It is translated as CASSYSSVNTEAFF.

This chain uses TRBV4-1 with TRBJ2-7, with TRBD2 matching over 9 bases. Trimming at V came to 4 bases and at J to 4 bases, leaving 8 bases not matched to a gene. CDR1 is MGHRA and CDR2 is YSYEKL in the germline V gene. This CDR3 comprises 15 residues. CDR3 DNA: TGCGCCAGCAGCCCGTCGGGCGGGGGGGCTTACGAGCAGTACTTC. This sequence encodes CASSPSGGGAYEQYF.

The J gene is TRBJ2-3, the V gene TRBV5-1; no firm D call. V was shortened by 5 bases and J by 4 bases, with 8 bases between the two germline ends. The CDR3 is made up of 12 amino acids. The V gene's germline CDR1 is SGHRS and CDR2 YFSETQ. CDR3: CASSLLSDTQYF. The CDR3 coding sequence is TGCGCCAGCAGTTTGTTATCAGATACGCAGTATTTT.

The CDR3: CASSPRTDTYEQYF. The CDR3 DNA sequence: TGCGCCAGCAGCCCCAGGACTGATACCTACGAGCAGTACTTC. The chain combines TRBV5-1 with TRBJ2-7; D might be TRBD2 (5 bases). The germline V gene encodes CDR1 SGHRS and CDR2 YFSETQ. With 4 bases removed from V and 2 bases from J, the gap between germline ends came to 13 bases. The CDR3 totals 14 residues.

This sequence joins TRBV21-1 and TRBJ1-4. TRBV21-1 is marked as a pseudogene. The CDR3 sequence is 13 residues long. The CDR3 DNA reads TGTGCCAGCAGCCTTGGTAGGGACGAAAAACTGTTTTTT. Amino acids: CASSLGRDEKLFF.

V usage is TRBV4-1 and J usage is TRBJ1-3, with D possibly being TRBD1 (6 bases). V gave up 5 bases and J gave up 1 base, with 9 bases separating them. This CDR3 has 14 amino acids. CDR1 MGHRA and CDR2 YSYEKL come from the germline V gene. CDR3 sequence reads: CASSSDRSGNTIYF. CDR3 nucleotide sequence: TGCGCCAGCAGCAGCGACAGGTCTGGAAACACCATATATTTT.